This is a list of T cell receptor beta chains from one sample in a study of T-cell reconstitution after alpha-beta-depleted transplantation in children. Each CDR3 protein gets one entry after TCRdb re-called the PCR reads with MiXCR. The table records 350,000 to 450,000 distinct CDR3 sequences, roughly 15% of them present only once. Sequencing was performed on PBMCs, taken from the stem cell graft. These receptors came from a human donor who donated a stem cell graft to a child with Fanconi anemia. Both conserved end residues are part of each CDR3. A D gene is named only where the DNA matches it firmly. Not every row has a clone size; where given, it reads once, few, many or a size class.

>few|-|TRBJ1-1|14|TRBV25-1
TGTGCCAGCACCAAAGAGGGAGGGAACACTGAAGCTTTCTTT
CASTKEGGNTEAFF
>few|TRBD2|TRBJ2-5|16|TRBV10-3
TGTGCCATCAGTGTGAATCGAGCGGGGGGTTCGGAGACCCAGTACTTC
CAISVNRAGGSETQYF
>-|TRBD1|TRBJ2-3|15|TRBV5-4
TGTGCCAGCAGCCCCGACAGGGGGCAAGTAGATACGCAGTATTTT
CASSPDRGQVDTQYF
>few|TRBD2|TRBJ2-1|12|TRBV10-3
TGTGCCATCCGGGGGGGACCTGATGAGCAGTTCTTC
CAIRGGPDEQFF
>many|TRBD1|TRBJ2-1|17|TRBV4-1
TGCGCCAGCAGCCACGGGAAAGGGGGCTTCTCCTACAATGAGCAGTTCTTC
CASSHGKGGFSYNEQFF
>few|-|TRBJ1-2|13|TRBV12-3/TRBV12-4
TGTGCCAGCAGACCGGACGCAGTGGATGGCTACACCTTC
CASRPDAVDGYTF
>many|-|TRBJ1-3|13|TRBV13
TGTGCCAGCAGCTTCGGTACCGGAAACACCATATATTTT
CASSFGTGNTIYF
>few|TRBD2|TRBJ2-5|18|TRBV4-2
TGTGCCAGCAGCCAAGAATGGGCTAGCGGGGGGTCGGAAGAGACCCAGTACTTC
CASSQEWASGGSEETQYF
>-|-|TRBJ1-2|15|TRBV9
TGTGCCAGCAGCCCTAGGCACAGTGAGAACTATGGCTACACCTTC
CASSPRHSENYGYTF
>few|TRBD2|TRBJ2-5|15|TRBV18
TGTGCCAGCTCACCGGGCGGGAGCTTAGGGGAGACCCAGTACTTC
CASSPGGSLGETQYF
>many|-|TRBJ2-1|12|TRBV7-8
TGTGCCAGCAACACGGCCAACAATGAGCAGTTCTTC
CASNTANNEQFF
>-|-|TRBJ1-1|13|TRBV12-3/TRBV12-4
TGTGCCAGCCACGACGGTATGAACACTGAAGCTTTCTTT
CASHDGMNTEAFF
>-|TRBD2|TRBJ2-2|18|TRBV5-6
TGTGCCAGCAGCTTGGCCGGACTAGCGGGGAGGAACACCGGGGAGCTGTTTTTT
CASSLAGLAGRNTGELFF
>few|-|TRBJ1-2|15|TRBV5-1
TGCGCCAGCGGCTTGGGAGGGATGAACGACTATGGCTACACCTTC
CASGLGGMNDYGYTF
>-|-|TRBJ2-7|14|TRBV5-6
TGTGCCAGGGGCCCCGGGCTAGGGGGGTACGAGCAGTACTTC
CARGPGLGGYEQYF
>-|-|TRBJ2-6|17|TRBV4-2
TGTGCCAGCTCTCCTGACAGAACTACCTCAGGGGCCAACGTCCTGACTTTC
CASSPDRTTSGANVLTF
>many|-|TRBJ2-7|12|TRBV20-1
TGCAGTGCTGACGACAGGACCTACGAGCAGTACTTC
CSADDRTYEQYF
>few|-|TRBJ2-2|14|TRBV5-5
TGTGCCAGCAGCTTGGGGACAACCGCCGGGGAGCTGTTTTTT
CASSLGTTAGELFF
>once|-|TRBJ1-2|15|TRBV5-1
TGCGCCAGCAGCTTGGCCAGACTAAACAACTATGGCTACACCTTC
CASSLARLNNYGYTF
>few|-|TRBJ2-2|15|TRBV12-3/TRBV12-4
TGTGCCAGCATCCCAGGGGGGTCGAACACCGGGGAGCTGTTTTTT
CASIPGGSNTGELFF
>-|-|TRBJ2-1|11|TRBV20-1
TGCAGTGCCCCCCGGGGTAATGAGCAGTTCTTC
CSAPRGNEQFF
>many|-|TRBJ1-5|14|TRBV15
TGTGCCACCAGCATAATATCCCGGAATCAGCCCCAGCATTTT
CATSIISRNQPQHF
>few|TRBD2|TRBJ2-1|16|TRBV5-1
TGCGCCAGCAGCTGGGGCTTAGGGACTACCTACAATGAGCAGTTCTTC
CASSWGLGTTYNEQFF
>-|TRBD1|TRBJ1-1|17|TRBV6-5
TGTGCCAGCAGTTATTGGGGGACAGGGGGCGATAACGCTGAAGCTTTCTTT
CASSYWGTGGDNAEAFF
>-|-|TRBJ1-2|14|TRBV7-6
TGTGCCAGCAGCTTAGACACAACCAACTATGGCTACACCTTC
CASSLDTTNYGYTF
>few|TRBD1|TRBJ1-2|14|TRBV2
TGTGCCAGCAGTGATGGACAGGGATTCTATGGCTACACCTTC
CASSDGQGFYGYTF
>many|-|TRBJ2-2|13|TRBV4-2
TGTGCCAGCAGCCAAGATGGCGTCGGGGAGCTGTTTTTT
CASSQDGVGELFF
>few|-|TRBJ2-5|15|TRBV6-1
TGTGCCAGCATGCCCCGAGGGGGTGGACAAGAGACCCAGTACTTC
CASMPRGGGQETQYF
>many|TRBD2|TRBJ2-3|14|TRBV20-1
TGCAGTGCTAGGGGACTAGCCACCACAGATACGCAGTATTTT
CSARGLATTDTQYF
>few|-|TRBJ1-1|12|TRBV6-6
TGTGCCACTTATTCAGGGTTTTCCGAAGCTTTCTTT
CATYSGFSEAFF
>many|-|TRBJ2-1|15|TRBV19
TGTGCCAGTAGTATAGGTCCCCTCGAGAACAATGAGCAGTTCTTC
CASSIGPLENNEQFF
>many|-|TRBJ2-5|13|TRBV28
TGTGCCAGCAGTCCAAGGGGGTATGAGACCCAGTACTTC
CASSPRGYETQYF
>many|-|TRBJ2-1|13|TRBV10-1
TGCGCCAGCAGCCCGGGAGTTAACTATGAGCAGTTCTTC
CASSPGVNYEQFF
>many|-|TRBJ1-6|15|TRBV6-2/TRBV6-3
TGTGCCAGCAGCTACGGTGCAGGGCAAGGGGGACCCCTCCACTTT
CASSYGAGQGGPLHF
>few|TRBD2|TRBJ2-3|14|TRBV20-1
TGCAGTGCTAAGGGAGCGGGGGGGCTAAATACGCAGTATTTT
CSAKGAGGLNTQYF
>-|-|TRBJ2-5|18|TRBV3-1
TGTGCCAGCACCAAAGCCCCCTGGACACAATACGGTGGAGAGACCCAGTACTTC
CASTKAPWTQYGGETQYF
>-|-|TRBJ2-1|13|TRBV4-3
TGCGCCAGCAGCCAAAGCCCCAGGGATGAGCAGTTCTTC
CASSQSPRDEQFF
>-|-|TRBJ2-5|17|TRBV10-3
TGTGCCATCAGTGACCCCAGTCCAGTCTTAGGAAAAGAGACCCAGTACTTC
CAISDPSPVLGKETQYF
>-|-|TRBJ2-2|16|TRBV5-1
TGCGCCAGCAGCCTAGACGGGGGAGGCGACACCGGGGAGCTGTTTTTT
CASSLDGGGDTGELFF
>-|TRBD2|TRBJ2-3|14|TRBV30
TGTGCCTGGAATAATCTAGCGGGCACGGATACGCAGTATTTT
CAWNNLAGTDTQYF
>-|TRBD1|TRBJ1-2|15|TRBV12-3/TRBV12-4
TGTGCCAGCAGCCTGGCCAGGGGGCAGGGCTATGGCTACACCTTC
CASSLARGQGYGYTF
>-|-|TRBJ1-6|13|TRBV12-3/TRBV12-4
TGTGCCAGCAGTTTCAGACAGGATACCCCCCTCCACTTT
CASSFRQDTPLHF
>many|-|TRBJ2-7|13|TRBV20-1
TGCAGTGCTAATATCGGGGAAGTCGACGAGCAGTACTTC
CSANIGEVDEQYF
>-|-|TRBJ2-1|15|TRBV11-2
TGTGCCAGCAGCTTGATACAAAATTCCTACAATGAGCAGTTCTTC
CASSLIQNSYNEQFF
>many|-|TRBJ1-2|13|TRBV6-6
TGTGCCATAAGGGTGGGGAACGACTATGGCTACACCTTC
CAIRVGNDYGYTF
>many|TRBD1|TRBJ1-4|14|TRBV5-1
TGCGCCAGCAGCCTGGGACAGGGTGATGAAAAACTGTTTTTT
CASSLGQGDEKLFF
>few|TRBD2|TRBJ2-1|16|TRBV27
TGTGCCAGCAGTCCGTCCGCGGGGGAATCCTACAATGAGCAGTTCTTC
CASSPSAGESYNEQFF
>few|-|TRBJ1-2|15|TRBV4-2
TGTGCCAGCAGCCAAGATAGGGCAGATAACTATGGCTACACCTTC
CASSQDRADNYGYTF
>-|-|TRBJ1-1|11|TRBV12-3/TRBV12-4
TGTGCCAGCAGTGTACAGGGAGCGGCTTTCTTT
CASSVQGAAFF
>few|-|TRBJ1-3|13|TRBV10-3
TGTGCCATCAGTGACCAGGCTGGAAACACCATATATTTT
CAISDQAGNTIYF
>many|TRBD1|TRBJ1-2|13|TRBV12-3/TRBV12-4
TGTGCCAGTGGTGAAGGACAGGGAGGAGGCTACACCTTC
CASGEGQGGGYTF
>few|-|TRBJ2-5|13|TRBV20-1
TGCAGTGCTCGGGTCGACTTACAAGAGACCCAGTACTTC
CSARVDLQETQYF
>few|-|TRBJ2-1|13|TRBV9
TGTGCCAGCACCAGCCAGGGAGGCCATGAGCAGTTCTTC
CASTSQGGHEQFF
>few|-|TRBJ1-1|12|TRBV19
TGTGCCAGTAGTATGGCGGATTTTGAAGCTTTCTTT
CASSMADFEAFF
>once|-|TRBJ2-3|14|TRBV15
TGTGCCACCAGCAGAGAAGCGGGCGCAGATACGCAGTATTTT
CATSREAGADTQYF
>-|TRBD2|TRBJ2-5|16|TRBV5-8
TGTGCCAGCAGCCCCGCACTAGCGGGGATCCAAGAGACCCAGTACTTC
CASSPALAGIQETQYF
>-|-|TRBJ1-6|12|TRBV4-2
TGTGCCAGCAGACCGGGAAATTCACCCCTCCACTTT
CASRPGNSPLHF
>many|TRBD2|TRBJ2-1|13|TRBV6-5
TGTGCCAGCAGTTTGGGACTATTCAATGAGCAGTTCTTC
CASSLGLFNEQFF
>many|TRBD2|TRBJ2-3|15|TRBV2
TGTGCCAGCGAACCCAACGGACTAGCAGCAGATACGCAGTATTTT
CASEPNGLAADTQYF